These 8 T cell receptor beta chains originate from one sample sequenced in a study of Graves' ophthalmopathy and Graves' hyperthyroidism. Investigators amplified TCR beta CDR3 regions from RNA transcripts. First-round RT-PCR with HTBI primers preceded a second-round multiplex PCR. TCRdb analysed the multiplex PCR reads with MiXCR anew, one entry per CDR3 protein. The sample holds approximately 700,000 distinct CDR3 sequences, 35% to 50% seen once. Sequencing was carried out using peripheral blood. These receptors were collected from an adult man with Graves' ophthalmopathy.

This clonotype has more than one count but fewer than ten. This chain joins TRBV4-3 and TRBJ2-7, with 7 bases identical to TRBD1. Trimming took 1 base from V and 2 from J; bases not matched to a gene: 8. This CDR3 spans 16 amino acids. Per the germline V gene, CDR1 is LGHNA and CDR2 is YSLEER. CDR3 in DNA: TGCGCCAGCAGCCAAGGCACCGGGACAGAAACCTACGAGCAGTACTTC. Its translation: CASSQGTGTETYEQYF.

The chain uses TRBV12-3 or TRBV12-4 and TRBJ1-4; 7 nucleotides match TRBD1. This CDR3 spans 16 amino acids. Trimming took 1 base from V and 3 from J; bases not matched to a gene: 5. The CDR3 DNA reads TGTGCCAGCAGTTTAGGGATGGACAGGTCTAATGAAAAACTGTTTTTT. Its protein product is CASSLGMDRSNEKLFF.

The sample holds a few counts of this clonotype. The chain couples TRBV10-3 to TRBJ2-1; 11 nucleotides line up with TRBD2. This CDR3 has 14 amino acids. V lost 6 bases to trimming and J lost 4 bases; unmatched junction nucleotides: 2. Per the germline V gene, CDR1 is ENHRY and CDR2 is SYGVKD. The CDR3 loop is CAIRTSGTYNEQFF. The CDR3 DNA reads as TGTGCCATCAGGACTAGCGGGACATACAATGAGCAGTTCTTC.

The table lists this clonotype with many counts. The V gene is TRBV7-2, the J gene TRBJ2-7; 10 bases fit TRBD1. The CDR3 sequence is 13 residues long. V lost 5 bases, J lost 12 bases, and 10 bases stayed unmatched. The germline V gene encodes CDR1 SGHTA and CDR2 FQGNSA. The CDR3 DNA reads TGTGCCAGCAGCCCTCCGGGACAGGGGATTCGGTACTTC. This codes for CASSPPGQGIRYF.

This chain links TRBV24-1 with TRBJ2-3; TRBD2 agrees at 7 bases. Germline assignment: CDR1 KGHDR and CDR2 SFDVKD. V gave up 1 base and J gave up 3 bases; unmatched junction bases: 6. The CDR3 has 16 residues. The CDR3 region is CATSDLRAGETDTQYF. The CDR3 DNA is TGTGCCACCAGTGATTTACGGGCGGGAGAAACAGATACGCAGTATTTT.

V gene TRBV6-6 combines with J gene TRBJ2-7, with TRBD2 matching 7 bases. V was pared by 2 bases and J by 3 bases, with 7 bases of the junction left unmatched. CDR1 MNHNY and CDR2 SVGAGI come from the germline V gene (reference sequence). This CDR3 is built from 15 residues. The CDR3 DNA follows: TGTGCCAGCAGTTACCTCGAACTAGCGTTCTACGAGCAGTACTTC. Its protein product is CASSYLELAFYEQYF.

For this clonotype: At one of its ends the junction is not consistent with the germline gene, which may arise from a read error. The J gene is TRBJ1-4, the V gene TRBV24-1; the D is unclear. The CDR3 extends over 15 amino acids. In germline, CDR1 is KGHDR, CDR2 SFDVKD. CDR3 in DNA: TGTGCCACCAGTGATTTTTATTCAACTAATGAAAAACTGCTTTTT. Protein product: CATSDFYSTNEKLLF.

This clonotype was seen only a few times. The rearrangement joins TRBV20-1 to TRBJ2-5, with 9 bases identical to TRBD2. The CDR3 runs to 16 residues. V lost 3 bases, J lost 4 bases, and 12 bases stayed unmatched. Germline V gene lookup returns CDR1 DFQATT and CDR2 SNEGSKA (reference sequence). CDR3 region: CSARGDAGGPAETQYF. The DNA for the CDR3 is TGCAGTGCTAGGGGCGATGCGGGAGGGCCAGCAGAGACCCAGTACTTC.